Presented here are 3 T cell receptor beta chains from one specimen sequenced in a study of OX40 agonist ivuxolimab in advanced cancers. Measured with immunoSEQ multiplex PCR; TCRdb has only the in-frame clones, and not every one. The sample includes about 73,000 clones, 88% seen only once; the top ten take around 2.6%. The sample was CD4+ or CD8+ T cells sorted from blood, taken in a trial of the OX40 agonist ivuxolimab. The receptor set was obtained from an adult with an advanced solid tumor such as melanoma, head and neck, liver or kidney cancer.

The chain joins TRBV6-5 to TRBJ1-1; possibly TRBD1 for D (6 bases). This CDR3 region has 15 residues. V lost 2 bases and J lost 1, with 11 bases in between. The V gene's germline CDR1 is MNHEY and CDR2 SVGAGI. The CDR3 DNA follows: TGTGCCAGCAGTTACGGGGGGGCCTCGAACACTGAAGCTTTCTTT. Translated, it gives CASSYGGASNTEAFF.

This clone has just one count. The rearrangement links TRBV6-4 to TRBJ2-3, with D uncertain. The CDR3 has 14 amino acids. Per the germline V gene, CDR1 is MRHNA and CDR2 is SNTAGT. V gave up 6 bases and J gave up 2 bases, with 12 bases separating them. CDR3 sequence reads: CASSKGLTTDTQYF. The CDR3 DNA sequence: TGTGCCAGCAGCAAAGGTCTTACCACAGATACGCAGTATTTT.

The rearrangement uses TRBV7-8 and TRBJ2-3; 7 bases are shared with TRBD2. Germline V gene lookup returns CDR1 SGHVS and CDR2 FQNEAQ. Trimming took 5 bases from V and 1 from J; bases not matched to a gene: 9. The CDR3 extends over 16 amino acids. This CDR3 is CASSPMPLAGTDTQYF. CDR3 bases: TGTGCCAGCAGCCCAATGCCTCTAGCGGGCACAGATACGCAGTATTTT.